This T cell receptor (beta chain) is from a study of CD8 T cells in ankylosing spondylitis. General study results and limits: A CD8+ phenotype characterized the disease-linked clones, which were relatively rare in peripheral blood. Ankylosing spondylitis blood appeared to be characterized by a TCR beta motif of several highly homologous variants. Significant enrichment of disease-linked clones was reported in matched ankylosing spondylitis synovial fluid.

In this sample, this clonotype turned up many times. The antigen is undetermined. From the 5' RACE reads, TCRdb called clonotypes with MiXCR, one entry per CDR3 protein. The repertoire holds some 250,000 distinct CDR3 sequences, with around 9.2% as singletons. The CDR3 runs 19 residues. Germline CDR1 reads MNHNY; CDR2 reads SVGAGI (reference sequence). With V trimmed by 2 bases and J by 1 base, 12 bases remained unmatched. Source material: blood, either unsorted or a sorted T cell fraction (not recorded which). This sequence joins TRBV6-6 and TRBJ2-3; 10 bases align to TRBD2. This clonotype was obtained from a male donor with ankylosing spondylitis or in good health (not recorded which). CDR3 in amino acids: CASSYIAGGRGRGTDTQYF. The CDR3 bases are TGTGCCAGCAGTTACATAGCGGGAGGTAGGGGTAGGGGCACAGATACGCAGTATTTT.